What follows describes a single T cell receptor (beta chain). The germline CDR1 and CDR2 sequences are MDHEN and SYDVKM. Losses at the gene ends were 6 bases for V and 7 bases for J; bases not matched to a gene: 11. The CDR3 sequence is 15 residues long. Per the authors' pipeline: Nucleated cell number was recorded as an estimate derived from reference gene primer amplification. The table came from immunoSEQ multiplex PCR; TCRdb's copy has only in-frame clones and leaves some out. That table gives V, J and clone size, and the DNA gave D and trimming. The table records approximately 210,000 clones, 75% to 90% of them present only once. This record belongs to a study of blood T cell repertoires in COVID-19. Overall study: Samples came from the United States, Italy and Spain, spanning acute and convalescent COVID-19. The cDNA or gDNA used as material had been derived from T cells, B-cell-depleted T cells, or PBMCs.

The receptor's source is a woman aged 70-85 years with active or convalescent COVID-19. Sequenced material: peripheral blood. The rearrangement uses TRBV28 and TRBJ2-5; 10 bases match TRBD1. The CDR3 coding sequence is TGTGCCAGCAGCAGGGACAGGGGACCGATGGGGACCCAGTACTTC. This gives the protein CASSRDRGPMGTQYF.